This T cell receptor (beta chain) was sequenced in a study of blood T cell repertoires in COVID-19. The CDR3 totals 16 residues. Germline V gene data show CDR1 as SGHRS and CDR2 as YFSETQ. After removal of 3 bases from V and 3 bases from J, the junction contained 8 bases not matched to a gene. Sequenced by immunoSEQ multiplex PCR; TCRdb stores in-frame clones only, minus some. The sample has roughly 54,000 clones; 70% to 90% are singletons. This TCR came from a human donor in a cohort sampled during active COVID-19. The chain couples TRBV5-1 to TRBJ2-7; the match to TRBD1 covers 11 bases. The sequenced sample consisted of peripheral blood. CDR3 bases: TGCGCCAGCAGCTCTACTATCGGGACAGGGGGCTACGAGCAGTACTTC. Its translation: CASSSTIGTGGYEQYF. The entire variable domain, with the rest obtained from reference TRBV5-1 and TRBJ2-7, is as follows: KAGVTQTPRYLIKTRGQQVTLSCSPISGHRSVSWYQQTPGQGLQFLFEYFSETQRNKGNFPGRFSGRQFSNSRSEMNVSTLELGDSALYLCASSSTIGTGGYEQYFGPGTRLTVT.